What follows are 11 T cell receptor beta chains derived from one specimen sequenced in a study of blood T cell repertoires in COVID-19. Some clones are missing from TCRdb's copy, which holds only in-frame ones; the method was immunoSEQ multiplex PCR. The table has over 200,000 clones, approximately 90% seen once. The specimen sequenced was peripheral blood. All receptors derive from a man younger than 40 with COVID-19, enrolled during active disease.

The J gene is TRBJ2-7, the V gene TRBV27; no firm D call. Germline CDR1 and CDR2: MNHEY and SMNVEV (reference sequence). The CDR3 loop spans 13 amino acids. Between the trimmed V and J ends, which lost 6 bases and 4 bases, there was a span of 13 bases. CDR3 bases: TGTGCCAGCAGGGCCGGAGCCCGTTACGAGCAGTACTTC. Protein product: CASRAGARYEQYF.

The V and J genes are TRBV6-6 and TRBJ1-2; perhaps TRBD1 as D (6 bases). V was clipped by 0 bases and J by 6 bases, with 14 bases between them. Germline V lookup: CDR1 MNHNY, CDR2 SVGAGI (reference sequence). The CDR3 consists of 15 residues. The CDR3 loop is CASSYSGGGLDGYTF. The CDR3 DNA reads TGTGCCAGCAGTTACTCGGGGGGGGGCTTGGATGGCTACACCTTC.

This clone was seen a few times. The chain links TRBV3-1 (or the pseudogene TRBV3-2) to TRBJ2-2, with TRBD2 as a possible D gene (5 bases). Germline V gene sequence: CDR1 LGHDT, CDR2 YNNKEL (reference sequence). The CDR3 length is 15 residues. V shed 5 bases and J shed 6 bases, with 16 bases lying between them. The CDR3 DNA reads TGTGCCAGCAGCTCAGCGGCTCGGTACTCCGGGGAGCTGTTTTTT. This sequence encodes CASSSAARYSGELFF.

The rearrangement joins TRBV19 to TRBJ2-1; D possibly corresponds to TRBD1 (6 bases). The CDR3 has 15 residues. Germline CDR1 LNHDA, CDR2 SQIVND (reference sequence). V gave up 1 base and J gave up 3 bases, with 10 bases separating them. The CDR3 region is CASSIGQAFYNEQFF. The CDR3 bases are TGTGCCAGTAGTATAGGACAGGCGTTCTACAATGAGCAGTTCTTC.

The chain carries TRBV5-6 and TRBJ1-5; D possibly corresponds to TRBD1 (5 bases). The CDR3 contains 14 residues. CDR1 is SGHDT, CDR2 YYEEEE, per germline. Between the trimmed V and J ends, which lost 0 bases and 2 bases, there was a span of 6 bases. CDR3 nucleotides: TGTGCCAGCAGCTTGGGACAGCGCAATCAGCCCCAGCATTTT. Translation: CASSLGQRNQPQHF.

A few counts support this clone. The CDR3 sequence is CASSRVSPPLDGYTF. The CDR3 nucleotides are TGTGCCAGCTCTCGGGTCTCGCCTCCTTTAGATGGCTACACCTTC. This sequence joins TRBV18 and TRBJ1-2; D uncertain. This CDR3 is 15 amino acids long. Germline V gene lookup returns CDR1 KGHSH and CDR2 LQKENI. V lost 6 bases and J lost 6, with 20 bases in between.

This clone was detected only a few times. The chain uses TRBV24-1 and TRBJ2-7; a weak D match, TRBD1 (5 bases). This CDR3 is 15 amino acids long. Germline CDR1 and CDR2: KGHDR and SFDVKD. The ends were cut back, 3 bases at V and 0 bases at J, with 11 bases in the middle. CDR3: CATSDPNRNSYEQYF. The CDR3 bases are TGTGCCACCAGTGATCCAAACAGGAACTCCTACGAGCAGTACTTC.

The count of this clone is one. The chain uses TRBV27 and TRBJ1-1, with a possible D match to TRBD1 (5 bases). Trimming took off 6 bases at V and 1 base at J, with 18 bases between the two ends. The CDR3 extends over 16 amino acids. The germline gives CDR1 MNHEY, CDR2 SMNVEV (reference sequence). CDR3 DNA: TGTGCCAGCAGGCCCGGATGGGGCAAAGAGAACACTGAAGCTTTCTTT. It codes for CASRPGWGKENTEAFF.

The J gene is TRBJ2-3, the V gene TRBV3-1 (or the pseudogene TRBV3-2); no clear D gene. Germline V CDR1 and CDR2: LGHDT, YNNKEL (reference sequence). The V end lost 2 bases, the J end lost 10 bases, and 13 bases lay between the germline ends. The CDR3 spans 13 residues. DNA for the CDR3: TGTGCCAGCAGCCAACAGGCCCCCCCTTCGCAGTATTTT. This translates into CASSQQAPPSQYF.

This clone has just one count. This chain connects TRBV19 to TRBJ1-5, with 7 positions matching TRBD1. V gave up 7 bases and J gave up 0 bases; unmatched junction bases: 6. Looked up from germline, CDR1 is LNHDA and CDR2 is SQIVND (reference sequence). CDR3 length equals 15 residues. The CDR3 nucleotides are TGTGCCAGTAATCAACAGGGGAATAGCAATCAGCCCCAGCATTTT. Translating it yields CASNQQGNSNQPQHF.

The chain is built from TRBV5-6 and TRBJ2-7; no clear D gene. CDR3 length equals 11 residues. V shed 1 base and J shed 5 bases, with 4 bases lying between them. Germline CDR1 SGHDT, CDR2 YYEEEE. CDR3 residues: CASSLTDEQYF. The CDR3 nucleotides are TGTGCCAGCAGCTTGACGGACGAGCAGTACTTC.